This T cell receptor beta chain came from a study of blood T cells in healthy people across ages (dated by TCRdb to 2013 to 2016). For the study in its entirety: In model experiments, template switching captured roughly one uniquely barcoded TCR beta cDNA molecule for every two T cells. Using the same blood draw, the study looked at two additional independent replicas of 1 million unique cDNA reads for two donors, one aged 18 to 30 and the other aged 80 or older. To avoid experimental bias, donors of different ages were spread randomly across the sequencing lanes. Four age groups were formed from the donors: young (average about 15 years), middle-aged (more than 35), aged (62) and long-lived (less than 85). The study measured age-related changes in TCR beta repertoire diversity using deep sequencing normalized with unique cDNA molecular identifiers. What the study reported, not specific to this receptor: Because donor CMV infection status was unknown, age-related changes in expanded clonotypes were potentially confounded. Compared with the aged group, the long-lived group had more naive CD4+ T cells, fewer expanded clones and increased TCR diversity, a pattern suggesting age selection. The percentage of naive T cells measured by flow cytometry correlated strongly with observed TCR beta diversity. Bulk unsorted PBMC profiling prevented conclusive comparison of naive and antigen-experienced compartments. Observed TCR beta diversity per million T cells fell roughly linearly with age, and a significant reduction was already apparent by age around 44. Estimates of total diversity based on one million sequenced T cells were regarded as lower bounds and as underestimates.

CDR3 length: 17 amino acids, cysteine to phenylalanine. Only the CDR3 part of the read is kept: 51 bases, read in frame from the first base. Compared with germline, V lacks 3 bases and J lacks 2 bases; bases without a gene match: 10. From the germline V gene, CDR1 is KGHSH and CDR2 is LQKENI. The library was made by 5' RACE. This sample was sequenced with an Illumina HiSeq 2500. A second PCR of roughly 7 to 11 cycles was performed with a sample-barcoded 5' primer and a J-beta primer mix. Each TCR beta cDNA molecule received a unique molecular identifier from a template-switch 5' adaptor carrying 12 random nucleotides. Each sample yielded at least 3 million CDR3-containing paired-end reads. First-strand cDNA was synthesized from all RNA with the Mint cDNA synthesis kit, primed by a TRBC-specific oligonucleotide. All cDNA was treated with uracil-DNA glycosylase and then went through a first 18-cycle PCR with the universal primers M1SS and BC2_uni_R. The authors' pipeline ran thus. For normalization, 1 million high-quality reads, each with a distinct molecular identifier, were randomly selected from each sample. Reads with shared molecular identifiers were discarded instead of being binned into consensus sequences. MiTCR, run with a Q25 quality threshold and the strictest error-elimination algorithm, handled CDR3 identification, clonotype clustering and error correction. A nonparametric unseen species model with Euler transformation was used to estimate lower-bound total TCR beta diversity. TCRdb reprocessed the public reads (quality trimming at Q25 with fastp, clone calling with MiXCR) and kept in-frame beta chains. Every entry covers one CDR3 protein and lists the most common genes and DNA from its rows. These V and J calls are TCRdb output, not the study's own analysis. Within this sample are some 1 million distinct CDR3 sequences, with more than 35% of them counted one time only. About 19% of the sample is taken by the ten largest.

Donors were 35 to 40 systemically healthy Caucasian individuals from Russia aged roughly 6 to 90 years. Each donor gave 9 to 10 milliliters of peripheral blood, collected into EDTA-treated Vacutainer tubes. Ficoll-Paque density-gradient centrifugation was used to isolate PBMCs, with at least 6 million obtained per sample. Total RNA, at least 6 micrograms per sample, was extracted from PBMCs with Trizol reagent. Naive CD45RAhigh/CD27high T cell percentages were measured by flow cytometry on a PBMC aliquot from every donor. Turning to this clonotype: What this receptor recognizes is not known. Base qualities are not recorded, but no much larger clone differs from it by a single base.

Here the chain combines TRBV18 and TRBJ2-1; the central 7 bases match TRBD1. Sequenced material: blood. This TCR derives from a woman in her fifties or sixties in good health. In nucleotide form, the sequence is TGTGCCAGCTCACCCCTACCTCGGGACAGTGCCTACAATGAGCAGTTCTTC. Its protein product is CASSPLPRDSAYNEQFF.